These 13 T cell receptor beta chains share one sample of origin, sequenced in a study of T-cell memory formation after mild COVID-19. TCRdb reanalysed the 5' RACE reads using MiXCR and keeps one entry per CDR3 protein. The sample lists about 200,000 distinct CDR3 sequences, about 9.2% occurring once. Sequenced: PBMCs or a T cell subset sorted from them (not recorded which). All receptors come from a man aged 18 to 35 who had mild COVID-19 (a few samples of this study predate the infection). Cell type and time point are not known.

The CDR3 is CSASRAVGTEAFF. In nucleotides, the CDR3 is TGCAGTGCTAGTCGGGCAGTCGGGACTGAAGCTTTCTTT. The V gene is TRBV20-1, the J gene TRBJ1-1; D remains ambiguous. The CDR3 contains 13 residues. Trimming removed 3 bases from V and 5 bases from J, with 13 bases in between. From germline, CDR1 is DFQATT and CDR2 SNEGSKA (reference sequence).

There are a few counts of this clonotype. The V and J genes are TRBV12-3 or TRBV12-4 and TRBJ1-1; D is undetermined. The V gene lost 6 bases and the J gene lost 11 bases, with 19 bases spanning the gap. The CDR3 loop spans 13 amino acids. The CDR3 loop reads CASSLFLAPRAFF. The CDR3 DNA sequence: TGTGCCAGCAGCCTATTCCTCGCACCGAGGGCTTTCTTT.

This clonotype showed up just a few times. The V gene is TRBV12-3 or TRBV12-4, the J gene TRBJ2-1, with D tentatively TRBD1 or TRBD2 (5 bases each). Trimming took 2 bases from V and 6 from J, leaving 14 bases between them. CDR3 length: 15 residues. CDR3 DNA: TGTGCCAGCAGTTTAAATTCTGGTGGGGGCAATGAGCAGTTCTTC. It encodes CASSLNSGGGNEQFF.

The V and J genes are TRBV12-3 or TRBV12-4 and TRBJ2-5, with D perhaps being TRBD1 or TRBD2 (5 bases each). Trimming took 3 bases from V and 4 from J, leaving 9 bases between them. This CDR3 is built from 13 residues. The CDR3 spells CASSFGGAETQYF. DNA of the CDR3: TGTGCCAGCAGTTTTGGGGGTGCAGAGACCCAGTACTTC.

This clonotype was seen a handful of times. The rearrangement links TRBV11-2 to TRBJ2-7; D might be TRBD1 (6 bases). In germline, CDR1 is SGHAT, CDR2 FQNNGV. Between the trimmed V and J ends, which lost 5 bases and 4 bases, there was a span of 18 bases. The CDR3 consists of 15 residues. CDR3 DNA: TGTGCCAGCAGCGTCTACCCCGGGACACCTTACGAGCAGTACGTC. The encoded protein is CASSVYPGTPYEQYV.

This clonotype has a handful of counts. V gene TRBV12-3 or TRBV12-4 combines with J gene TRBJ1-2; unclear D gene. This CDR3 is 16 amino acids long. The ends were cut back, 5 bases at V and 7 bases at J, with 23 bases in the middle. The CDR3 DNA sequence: TGTGCCAGCAGTCACACCCGGACGCAAGACGACGGTGGCTACACCTTC. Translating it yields CASSHTRTQDDGGYTF.

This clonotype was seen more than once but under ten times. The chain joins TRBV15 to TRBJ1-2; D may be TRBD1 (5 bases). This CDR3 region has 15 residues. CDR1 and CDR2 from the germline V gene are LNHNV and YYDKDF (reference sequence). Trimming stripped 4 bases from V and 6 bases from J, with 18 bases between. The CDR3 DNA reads TGTGCCACCAGCACACCCCGGGGGAAGGGGCATGGCTACACCTTC. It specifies CATSTPRGKGHGYTF.

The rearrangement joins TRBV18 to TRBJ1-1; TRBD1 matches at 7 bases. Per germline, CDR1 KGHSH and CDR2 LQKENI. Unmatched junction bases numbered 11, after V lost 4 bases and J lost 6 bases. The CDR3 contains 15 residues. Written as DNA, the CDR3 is TGTGCCAGCTCACTCCAGACAGGGATAGGCGCTGAAGCTTTCTTT. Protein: CASSLQTGIGAEAFF.

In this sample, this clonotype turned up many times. CDR3 in DNA: TGCAGTGCTTTCCCCAGGGGAGGGCAGCCCCAGCATTTT. Encoded protein: CSAFPRGGQPQHF. The chain is built from TRBV20-1 and TRBJ1-5; maybe TRBD1 (6 bases). The CDR3 spans 13 residues. Germline V CDR1 and CDR2: DFQATT, SNEGSKA (reference sequence). Deletions cut 5 bases from V and 7 bases from J, with 15 bases between.

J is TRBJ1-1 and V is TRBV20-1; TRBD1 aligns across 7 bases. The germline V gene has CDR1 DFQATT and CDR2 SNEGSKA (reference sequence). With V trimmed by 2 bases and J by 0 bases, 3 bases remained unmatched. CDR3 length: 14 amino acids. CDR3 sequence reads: CSARIRGVNTEAFF. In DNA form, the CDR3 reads TGCAGTGCTAGAATCAGGGGGGTGAACACTGAAGCTTTCTTT.

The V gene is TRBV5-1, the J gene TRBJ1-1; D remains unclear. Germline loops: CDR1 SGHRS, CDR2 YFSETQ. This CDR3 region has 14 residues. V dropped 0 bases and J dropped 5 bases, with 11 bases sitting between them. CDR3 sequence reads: CASSLVNLGTEAFF. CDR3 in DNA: TGCGCCAGCAGCTTGGTGAACCTTGGGACTGAAGCTTTCTTT.

The CDR3 region has the DNA TGTGCCAGCAGAGGGACTCATCGGGCCGGAGTTCAGCCCCAGCATTTT. Protein: CASRGTHRAGVQPQHF. This chain links TRBV12-3 or TRBV12-4 with TRBJ1-5, with D tentatively TRBD1 (5 bases). The CDR3 sequence is 16 residues long. The V end lost 6 bases, the J end lost 6 bases, and 21 bases lay between the germline ends.

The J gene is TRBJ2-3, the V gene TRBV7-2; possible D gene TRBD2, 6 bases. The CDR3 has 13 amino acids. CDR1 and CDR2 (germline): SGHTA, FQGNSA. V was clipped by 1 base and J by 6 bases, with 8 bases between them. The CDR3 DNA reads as TGTGCCAGCAGCTTAGGTCTAGCGGATACGCAGTATTTT. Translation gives CASSLGLADTQYF.